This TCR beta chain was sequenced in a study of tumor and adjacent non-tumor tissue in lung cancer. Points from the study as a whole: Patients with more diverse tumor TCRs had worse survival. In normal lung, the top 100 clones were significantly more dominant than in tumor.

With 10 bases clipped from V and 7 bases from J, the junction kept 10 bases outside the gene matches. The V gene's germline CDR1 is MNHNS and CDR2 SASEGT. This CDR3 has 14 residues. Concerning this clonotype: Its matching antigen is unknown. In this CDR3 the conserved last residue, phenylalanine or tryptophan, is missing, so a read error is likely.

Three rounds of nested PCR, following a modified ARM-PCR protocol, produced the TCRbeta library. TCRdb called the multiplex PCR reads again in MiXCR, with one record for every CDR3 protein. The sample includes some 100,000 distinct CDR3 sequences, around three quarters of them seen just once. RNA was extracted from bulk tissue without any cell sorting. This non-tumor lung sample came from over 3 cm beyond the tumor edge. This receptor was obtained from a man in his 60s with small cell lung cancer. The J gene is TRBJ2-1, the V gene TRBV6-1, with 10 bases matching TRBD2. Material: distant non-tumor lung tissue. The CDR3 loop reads CANISSGSRNEQFL. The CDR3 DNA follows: TGTGCCAACATCTCTAGCGGGAGTAGGAATGAGCAGTTCCTC.